These T cell receptor beta chains were read from a single sample in a study of blood T cell repertoires in COVID-19. This table comes from immunoSEQ multiplex PCR, and its TCRdb copy is limited to in-frame clones, with some not included. The data contain roughly 140,000 clones, more than 70% of them seen just once; the ten biggest clones take up roughly a tenth. The sequencing input was peripheral blood. These receptors all stem from a man over 45 with active or convalescent COVID-19. CDR3s leave out the opening cysteine and the closing phenylalanine or tryptophan.

v_gene: TRBV7-3; CDR3aa: ASSLGGNYEQY
v_gene: TRBV28; CDR3aa: ASSLGDSNYEKLF
v_gene: TRBV5-4; CDR3aa: ASSQTSGRRETQY
v_gene: TRBV7-8; CDR3aa: ASRKDRGTNEKLF
v_gene: TRBV6-2/TRBV6-3; CDR3aa: ASSPTGGTVYGSPLH
v_gene: TRBV27; CDR3aa: ASSLTGNGNQPQH
v_gene: TRBV3-1/TRBV3-2; CDR3aa: ASSQARTAPYEQY
v_gene: TRBV28; CDR3aa: ASSAPLAGGLYEQF
v_gene: TRBV5-4; CDR3aa: ASSSRGGEGNEKLF
v_gene: TRBV15; CDR3aa: ATSRDGRVVGQTHNYGYT
v_gene: TRBV3-1/TRBV3-2; CDR3aa: ASSRRAGENEQY
v_gene: TRBV6-2/TRBV6-3; CDR3aa: ASSYSPPSGIYNEQF
v_gene: TRBV19; CDR3aa: ASSKGGNMNTEAF
v_gene: TRBV6-1; CDR3aa: ASSEERLASDTGELF
v_gene: TRBV30; CDR3aa: AWSTGWLAGNQETQY
v_gene: TRBV6-5; CDR3aa: ATHVADTDTQY
v_gene: TRBV6-5; CDR3aa: ASSNGWSSYEQY
v_gene: TRBV30; CDR3aa: AWTTRGQGNQPQH
v_gene: TRBV2; CDR3aa: ASRGGGSGSYEQY
v_gene: TRBV2; CDR3aa: ASSSSGSPPLNNEQF
v_gene: TRBV5-8; CDR3aa: ASSRRATQY
v_gene: TRBV18; CDR3aa: ASSPGSEGGEQY
v_gene: TRBV19; CDR3aa: ASRRQEHQPQH
v_gene: TRBV4-1; CDR3aa: ASSQLGAGTGEKLF
v_gene: TRBV6-5; CDR3aa: ASRQDRAPTGELF